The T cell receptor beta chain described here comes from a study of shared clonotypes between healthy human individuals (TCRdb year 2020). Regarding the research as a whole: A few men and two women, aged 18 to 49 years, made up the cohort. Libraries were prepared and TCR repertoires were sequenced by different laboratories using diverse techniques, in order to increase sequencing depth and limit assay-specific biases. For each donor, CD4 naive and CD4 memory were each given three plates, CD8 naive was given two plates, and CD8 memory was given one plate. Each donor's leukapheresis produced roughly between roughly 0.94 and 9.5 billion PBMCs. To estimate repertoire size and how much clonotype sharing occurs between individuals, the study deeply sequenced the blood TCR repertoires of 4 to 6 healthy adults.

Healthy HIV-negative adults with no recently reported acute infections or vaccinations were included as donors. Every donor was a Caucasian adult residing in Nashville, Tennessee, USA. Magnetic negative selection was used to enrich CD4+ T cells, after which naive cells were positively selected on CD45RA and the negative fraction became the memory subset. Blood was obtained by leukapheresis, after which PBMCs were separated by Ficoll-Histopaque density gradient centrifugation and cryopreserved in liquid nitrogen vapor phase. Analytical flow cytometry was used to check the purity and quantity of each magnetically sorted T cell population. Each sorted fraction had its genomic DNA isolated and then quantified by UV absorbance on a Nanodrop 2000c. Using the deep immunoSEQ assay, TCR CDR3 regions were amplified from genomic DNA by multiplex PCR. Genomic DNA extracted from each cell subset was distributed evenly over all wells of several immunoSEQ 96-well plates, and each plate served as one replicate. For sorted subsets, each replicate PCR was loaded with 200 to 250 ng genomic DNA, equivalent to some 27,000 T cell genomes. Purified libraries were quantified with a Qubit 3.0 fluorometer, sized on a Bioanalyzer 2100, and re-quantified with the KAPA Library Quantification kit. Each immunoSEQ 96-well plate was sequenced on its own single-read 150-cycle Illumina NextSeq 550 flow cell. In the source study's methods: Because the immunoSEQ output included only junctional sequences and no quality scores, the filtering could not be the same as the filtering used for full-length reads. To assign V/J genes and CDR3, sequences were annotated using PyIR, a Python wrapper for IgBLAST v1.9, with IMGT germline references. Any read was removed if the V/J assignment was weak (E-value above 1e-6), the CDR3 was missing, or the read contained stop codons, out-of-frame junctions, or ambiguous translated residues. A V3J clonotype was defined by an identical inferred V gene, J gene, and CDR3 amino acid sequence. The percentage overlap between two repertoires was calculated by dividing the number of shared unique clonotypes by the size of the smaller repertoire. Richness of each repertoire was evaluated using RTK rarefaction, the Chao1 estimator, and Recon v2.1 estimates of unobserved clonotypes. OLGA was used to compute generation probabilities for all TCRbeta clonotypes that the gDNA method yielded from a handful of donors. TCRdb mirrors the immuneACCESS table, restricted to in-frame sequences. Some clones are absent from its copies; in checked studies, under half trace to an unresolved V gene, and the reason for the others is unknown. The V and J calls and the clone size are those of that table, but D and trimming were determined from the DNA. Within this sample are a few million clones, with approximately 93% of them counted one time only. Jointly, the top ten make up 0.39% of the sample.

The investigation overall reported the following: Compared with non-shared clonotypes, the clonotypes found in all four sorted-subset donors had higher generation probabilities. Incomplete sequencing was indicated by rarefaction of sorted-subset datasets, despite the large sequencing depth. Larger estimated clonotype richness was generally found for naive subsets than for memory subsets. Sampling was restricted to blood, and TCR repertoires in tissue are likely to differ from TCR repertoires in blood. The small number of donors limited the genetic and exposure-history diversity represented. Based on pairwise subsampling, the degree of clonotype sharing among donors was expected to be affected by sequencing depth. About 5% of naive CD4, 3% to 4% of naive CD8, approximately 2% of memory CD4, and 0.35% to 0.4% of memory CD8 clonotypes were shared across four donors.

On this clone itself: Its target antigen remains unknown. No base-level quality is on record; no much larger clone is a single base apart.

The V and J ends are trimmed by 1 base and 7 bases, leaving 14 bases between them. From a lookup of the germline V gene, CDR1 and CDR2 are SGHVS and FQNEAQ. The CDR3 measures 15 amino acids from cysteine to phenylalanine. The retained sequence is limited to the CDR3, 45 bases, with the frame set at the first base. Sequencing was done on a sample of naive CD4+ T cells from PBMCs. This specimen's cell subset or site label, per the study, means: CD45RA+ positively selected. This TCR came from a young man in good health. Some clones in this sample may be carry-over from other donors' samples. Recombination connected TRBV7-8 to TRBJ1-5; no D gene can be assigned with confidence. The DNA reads TGTGCCAGCAGCTTAGACGATGACTTTTGGCAGCCCCAGCATTTT. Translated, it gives CASSLDDDFWQPQHF.